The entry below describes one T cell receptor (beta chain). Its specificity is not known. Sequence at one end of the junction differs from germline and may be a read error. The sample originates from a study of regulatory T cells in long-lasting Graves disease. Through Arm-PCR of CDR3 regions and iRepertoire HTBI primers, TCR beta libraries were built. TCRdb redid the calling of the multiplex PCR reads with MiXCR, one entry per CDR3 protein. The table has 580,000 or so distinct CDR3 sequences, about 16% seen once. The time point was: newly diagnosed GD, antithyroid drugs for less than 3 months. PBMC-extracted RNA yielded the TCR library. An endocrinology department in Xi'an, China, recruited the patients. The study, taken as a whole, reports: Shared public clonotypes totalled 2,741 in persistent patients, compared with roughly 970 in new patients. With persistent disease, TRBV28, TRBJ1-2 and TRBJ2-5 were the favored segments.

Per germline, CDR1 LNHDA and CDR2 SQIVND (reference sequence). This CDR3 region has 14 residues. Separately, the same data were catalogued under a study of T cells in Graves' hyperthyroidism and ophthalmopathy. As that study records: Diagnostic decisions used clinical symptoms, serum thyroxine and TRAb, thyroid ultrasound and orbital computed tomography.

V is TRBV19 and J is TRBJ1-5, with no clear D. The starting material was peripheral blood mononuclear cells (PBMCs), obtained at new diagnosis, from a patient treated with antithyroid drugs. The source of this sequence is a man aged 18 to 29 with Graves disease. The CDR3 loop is CTSTTGLSNQPQHF. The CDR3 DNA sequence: TGTACCAGTACCACGGGTCTGTCTAATCAGCCCCAGCATTTT.